This record covers a single T cell receptor beta chain. Antigen unknown. These data are taken from a study of shared clonotypes between healthy human individuals. Using immunoSEQ multiplex PCR, the repertoire was profiled, and TCRdb retains in-frame clones only, with some absent. In the table there are 850,000 to 1,200,000 clones, under 80% of which are singletons. Overall study findings and caveats: Four donors held about 5% of naive CD4 clonotypes in common.

Germline lookup yields CDR1 SNHLY and CDR2 FYNNEI. V was shortened by 4 bases and J by 6 bases, with 12 bases between the two germline ends. This CDR3 is built from 13 residues. The gene calls are TRBV2 and TRBJ1-1, with D unclear. The clonotype comes from a man aged 18-30 years in good health. The material sequenced was memory CD4+ T cells sorted from blood. The subset denotes: CD45RA-negative fraction. CDR3 loop: CASSVNGIAEAFF. The CDR3 nucleotides are TGTGCCAGCAGTGTGAATGGGATTGCTGAAGCTTTCTTT.